This T cell receptor beta chain derives from a study of T cell changes during pregnancy in multiple sclerosis. Some clones are missing from TCRdb's copy, which holds only in-frame ones; the method was immunoSEQ multiplex PCR. The data show some 46,000 clones, with around 92% seen just once and 1.3% held by the top ten. Germline loops: CDR1 SEHNR, CDR2 FQNEAQ (reference sequence). Between the trimmed V and J ends, which lost 0 bases and 2 bases, there was a span of 11 bases. The CDR3 length is 15 residues. The sequenced material came from peripheral blood. The TCR was taken from a female donor with multiple sclerosis, enrolled in a pregnancy study. The V call is TRBV7-9, the J call TRBJ2-7; possibly TRBD2 for D (5 bases). The CDR3 loop reads CASSLAQAGTYEQYF. The CDR3 bases are TGTGCCAGCAGCTTAGCGCAGGCGGGTACCTACGAGCAGTACTTC.